This T cell receptor beta chain was profiled in a study of T cell repertoires in cytomegalovirus infection. Study-wide context: Both a matching HLA type and CMV infection were indicated by public TCR beta signatures. Findings of the study overall: Individuals carrying CMV plus the relevant HLA were identified by cumulative frequency of public TCR beta families. Predominance within the ex vivo response was attributable to HLA-C-restricted CMV-specific TCR beta clonotypes.

Note on this clonotype: What it recognizes is unknown.

The CDR3 spans 15 residues. Trimming removed 4 bases from V and 10 bases from J, with 20 bases in between. Per germline, CDR1 SGHDN and CDR2 FVKESK. TCRdb fed the reads into MiXCR, producing one record per CDR3 protein. Altogether 360,000 or so distinct CDR3 sequences are present, about 35% being singletons, with the ten largest covering roughly 14%. The sequence was obtained from a human donor in good health (CMV status not recorded). Some clones in this sample may be carry-over from other donors' samples. The rearrangement links TRBV14 to TRBJ2-1; maybe TRBD1 (6 bases). The sample in question was cultured PBMCs, obtained from culture after CMV antigen stimulation. CDR3 in DNA: TGTGCCAGCAGCCGCGCGGGTTCGGACAGCACGGAGCAGTTCTTC. Amino acid sequence: CASSRAGSDSTEQFF.